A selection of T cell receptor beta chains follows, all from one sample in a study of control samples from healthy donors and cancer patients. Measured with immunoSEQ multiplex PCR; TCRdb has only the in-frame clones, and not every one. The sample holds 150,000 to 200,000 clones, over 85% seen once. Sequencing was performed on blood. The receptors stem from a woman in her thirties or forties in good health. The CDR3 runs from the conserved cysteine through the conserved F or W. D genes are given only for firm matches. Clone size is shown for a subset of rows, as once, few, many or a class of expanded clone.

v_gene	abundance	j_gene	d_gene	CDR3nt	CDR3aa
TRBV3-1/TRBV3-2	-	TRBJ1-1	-	TGTGCCAGCAGCAACCCGAATGGGGGGAGAACTGAAGCTTTCTTT	CASSNPNGGRTEAFF
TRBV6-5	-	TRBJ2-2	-	TGTGCCAGCAGTTACGATCAGGGGAACACCGGGGAGCTGTTTTTT	CASSYDQGNTGELFF
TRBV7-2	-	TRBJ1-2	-	TGTGCCAGCAGCTCCCCCTCCGCAGAAGGCTACACCTTC	CASSSPSAEGYTF
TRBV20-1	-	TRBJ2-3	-	TGCAGTGGGTTAGGAACAGATACGCAGTATTTT	CSGLGTDTQYF
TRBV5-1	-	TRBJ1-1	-	TGCGCCAGCAGCTTGGTGTGGGGGAACACTGAAGCTTTCTTT	CASSLVWGNTEAFF
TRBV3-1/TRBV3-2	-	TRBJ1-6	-	TGTGCCAGCACCCGAGGGGATTCACCCCTCCACTTT	CASTRGDSPLHF
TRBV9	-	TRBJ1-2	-	TGTGCCAGCAGCACCAGGCGCGGCTACACCTTC	CASSTRRGYTF
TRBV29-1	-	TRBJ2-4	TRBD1	TGCAGCGTTGATTCCTATCCGGGGACAGGCAAAAACATTCAGTACTTC	CSVDSYPGTGKNIQYF
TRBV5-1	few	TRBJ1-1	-	TGCGCCAGCAGCCCCTTGGGGGTCACTGAAGCTTTCTTT	CASSPLGVTEAFF
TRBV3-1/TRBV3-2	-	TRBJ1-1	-	TGTGCCAGCAGCCAAGACGTAGCGACCGCCGATGAAGCTTTCTTT	CASSQDVATADEAFF
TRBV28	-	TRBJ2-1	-	TGTGCCAGCAGTTCGCCGGGGTCCTCCTACAATGAGCAGTTCTTC	CASSSPGSSYNEQFF
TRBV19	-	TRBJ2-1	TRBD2	TGTGCCAGTCGCGGGACTAGCGGGAGGGCCGGGAAGTACAATGAGCAGTTCTTC	CASRGTSGRAGKYNEQFF
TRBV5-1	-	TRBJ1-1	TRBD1	TGCGCCAGCAGCCTATACCAAGACAGGGTTACTGAAGCTTTCTTT	CASSLYQDRVTEAFF
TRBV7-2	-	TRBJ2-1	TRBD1	TGTGCCAGCAGGGCAGGGGGCTCCTCCTACAATGAGCAGTTCTTC	CASRAGGSSYNEQFF
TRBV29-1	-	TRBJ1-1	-	TGCAGCGTTCGGGGGCCAAACATGGTGGGGTCCCCATCTAACACTGAAGCTTTCTTT	CSVRGPNMVGSPSNTEAFF
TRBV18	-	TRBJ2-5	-	TGTGCCAGCTCACCACTTGACGGTGGGTCGGAGACCCAGTACTTC	CASSPLDGGSETQYF
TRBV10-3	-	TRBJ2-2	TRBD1	TGTGCCATCAGTGAAGGGACAGTGAACACCGGGGAGCTGTTTTTT	CAISEGTVNTGELFF
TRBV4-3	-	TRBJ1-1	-	TGCGCCAGCAGCCAAGATAGGCAGGGGAACACTGAAGCTTTCTTT	CASSQDRQGNTEAFF
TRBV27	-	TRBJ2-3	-	TGTGCCAGCAGTTTGAGTCGGGAGAGGGGTACGCAGTATTTT	CASSLSRERGTQYF
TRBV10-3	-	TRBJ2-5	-	TGTGCCATCAGTGAGGGGGAATGGGAGACCCAGTACTTC	CAISEGEWETQYF
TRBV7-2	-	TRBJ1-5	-	TGTGCCAGCAGCTTAATGCCAAATCAGCCCCAGCATTTT	CASSLMPNQPQHF
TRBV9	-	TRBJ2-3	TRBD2	TGTGCCAGCAGCGTAGCAGCGCGGCGGGAGGATACGCAGTATTTT	CASSVAARREDTQYF
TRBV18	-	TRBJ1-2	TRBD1	TGTGCCAGCTCACCGGACAGGGCCTATGGCTACACCTTC	CASSPDRAYGYTF
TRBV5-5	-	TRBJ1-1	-	TGTGCCAGCAGCTTGGGGTCAGTTTGGACTGAAGCTTTCTTT	CASSLGSVWTEAFF
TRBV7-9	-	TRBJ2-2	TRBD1	TGTGCCAGCAGCTTGTTGACAGGGAGTCCCGGGGAGCTGTTTTTT	CASSLLTGSPGELFF
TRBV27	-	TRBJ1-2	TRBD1	TGTGCCAGCAGTTTACGGACAGGGGACTATGGCTACACCTTC	CASSLRTGDYGYTF
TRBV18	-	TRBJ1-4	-	TGTGCCAGCTCTTCCGGGACGGTTATCAGAAAACTGTTTTTT	CASSSGTVIRKLFF
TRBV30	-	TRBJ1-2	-	TGTGCCTGGAGTGTAGACCTCGGACGTGGCTACACCTTC	CAWSVDLGRGYTF
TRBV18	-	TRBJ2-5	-	TGTGCCAGCTCACCACCAGACCGCTCACGGGGGGAGACCCAGTACTTC	CASSPPDRSRGETQYF
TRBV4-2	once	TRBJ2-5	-	TGTGCCAGCAGCCAAGGACGGGGGCAAGAAGAGACCCAGTACTTC	CASSQGRGQEETQYF
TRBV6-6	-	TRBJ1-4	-	TGTGCCAGCAGTTACGCCGGAAATGAAAAACTGTTTTTT	CASSYAGNEKLFF
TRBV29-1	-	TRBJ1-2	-	TGCAGCGTTGAACGAGGGGGTATCTATGGCTACACCTTC	CSVERGGIYGYTF
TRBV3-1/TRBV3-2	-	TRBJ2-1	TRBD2	TGTGCCAGCAGCCAAGAGGGAGGGAAAAATGAGCAGTTCTTC	CASSQEGGKNEQFF
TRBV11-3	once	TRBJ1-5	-	TGTGCCAGCAGCTTAGTGACAACAGTAAATAGCAATCAGCCCCAGCATTTT	CASSLVTTVNSNQPQHF
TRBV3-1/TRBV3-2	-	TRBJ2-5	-	TGTGCCAGCAGCCAAGAGGGTATTCTGGGGCAAGAGACCCAGTACTTC	CASSQEGILGQETQYF
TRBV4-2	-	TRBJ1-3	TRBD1	TGTGCCAGCAGCCAGATGGGCGGACAGGGGGGCTTCTCTGGAAACACCATATATTTT	CASSQMGGQGGFSGNTIYF
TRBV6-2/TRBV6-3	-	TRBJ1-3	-	TGTGCCAGCAGTTACTCCTTTCCGGGCAGGTCTGGAAACACCATATATTTT	CASSYSFPGRSGNTIYF
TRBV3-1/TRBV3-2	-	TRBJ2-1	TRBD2	TGTGCCAGCAGTCCTGGACTAGCGGTCTACAATGAGCAGTTCTTC	CASSPGLAVYNEQFF
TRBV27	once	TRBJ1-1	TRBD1	TGTGCCAGCAGATTCACCAGGGGGCTGGGAGCTTTCTTT	CASRFTRGLGAFF
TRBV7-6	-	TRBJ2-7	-	TGTGCCAGCAGCCAGCTCGGAAGCGCCGATGTTTGGTACGAGCAGTACTTC	CASSQLGSADVWYEQYF
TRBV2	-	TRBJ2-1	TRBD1	TGTGCCAGCACAGGGGGTGGTGAGCAGTTCTTC	CASTGGGEQFF
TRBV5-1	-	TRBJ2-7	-	TGCGCCAGCAGCTTGACGGCCGGCTACGAGCAGTACTTC	CASSLTAGYEQYF
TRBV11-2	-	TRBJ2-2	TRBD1	TGTGCCAGCAGCCGCGGGACAGGGGGACTCCCCGCGAACACCGGGGAGCTGTTTTTT	CASSRGTGGLPANTGELFF
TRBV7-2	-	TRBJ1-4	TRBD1	TGTGCCAGCAGCCCGAGACCCCGGGACAGGAGGTTCTTTAATGAAAAACTGTTTTTT	CASSPRPRDRRFFNEKLFF
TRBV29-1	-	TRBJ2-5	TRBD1	TGCAGCGTTGGGGACAGGTCCCGGGAGACCCAGTACTTC	CSVGDRSRETQYF
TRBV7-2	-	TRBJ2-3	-	TGTGCCAGCAGCCTTCCTGGAACAGATACGCAGTATTTT	CASSLPGTDTQYF
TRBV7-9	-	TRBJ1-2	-	TGTGCCAGCAGCTCTGAGTCAAGGGCCCAAAACTATGGCTACACCTTC	CASSSESRAQNYGYTF
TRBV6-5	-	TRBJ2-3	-	TGTGCCAGCAGTTACTCGCTCGGGCCCGCCACAGATACGCAGTATTTT	CASSYSLGPATDTQYF
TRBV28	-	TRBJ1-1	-	TGTGCCAGCTCTCCCCGCCCCGGCGGTGAAGCTTTCTTT	CASSPRPGGEAFF
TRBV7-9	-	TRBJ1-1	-	TGTGCCAGCATGGAGAGGAACACTGAAGCTTTCTTT	CASMERNTEAFF
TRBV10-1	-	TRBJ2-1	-	TGCGCCAGCAGTGACCGGGCTAGCGCGTACAATGAGCAGTTCTTC	CASSDRASAYNEQFF
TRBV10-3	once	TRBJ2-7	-	TGTGCCATCAGCCGGGACGGATCCTACGAGCAGTACTTC	CAISRDGSYEQYF
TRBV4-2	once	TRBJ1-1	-	TGTGCCAGCAGCCGAGACAGGCGCTACACTGAAGCTTTCTTT	CASSRDRRYTEAFF
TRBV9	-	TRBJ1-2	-	TGTGCCAGCAGCGTAGACCGGACGGGCGGCTACACCTTC	CASSVDRTGGYTF
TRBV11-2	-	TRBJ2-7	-	TGTGCCAGCAGCTTATATCGGGGTACCTACGAGCAGTACTTC	CASSLYRGTYEQYF
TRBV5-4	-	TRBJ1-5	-	TGTGCCAGCAGCTTGCCTGGTCAGCCCCAGCATTTT	CASSLPGQPQHF
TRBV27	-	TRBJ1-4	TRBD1	TGTGCCAGCAGCCCCCGGACAGGCACCAATGAAAAACTGTTTTTT	CASSPRTGTNEKLFF
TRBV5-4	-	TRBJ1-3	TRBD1	TGTGCCAGCAGCTTGGGACAGGGGGCGCAAAGAAACACCATATATTTT	CASSLGQGAQRNTIYF
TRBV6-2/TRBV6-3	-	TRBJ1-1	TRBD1	TGTGCCAGCAGTTACCAGGGGGATACTGAAGCTTTCTTT	CASSYQGDTEAFF
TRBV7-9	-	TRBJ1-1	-	TGTGCCAGCAGCATAACAGTGAACACTGAAGCTTTCTTT	CASSITVNTEAFF